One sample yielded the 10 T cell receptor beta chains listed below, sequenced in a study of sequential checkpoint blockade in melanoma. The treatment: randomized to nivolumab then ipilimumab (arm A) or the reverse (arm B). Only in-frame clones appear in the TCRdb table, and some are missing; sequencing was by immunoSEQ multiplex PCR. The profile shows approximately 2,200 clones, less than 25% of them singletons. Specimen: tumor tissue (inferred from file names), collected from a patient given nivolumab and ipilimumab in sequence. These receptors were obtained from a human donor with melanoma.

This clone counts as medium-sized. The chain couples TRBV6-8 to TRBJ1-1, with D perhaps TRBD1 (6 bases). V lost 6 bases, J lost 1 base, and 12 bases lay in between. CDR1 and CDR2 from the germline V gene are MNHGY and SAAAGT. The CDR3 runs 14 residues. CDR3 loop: CASRKGGSNTEAFF. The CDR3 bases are TGTGCCAGCAGGAAGGGGGGGTCGAACACTGAAGCTTTCTTT.

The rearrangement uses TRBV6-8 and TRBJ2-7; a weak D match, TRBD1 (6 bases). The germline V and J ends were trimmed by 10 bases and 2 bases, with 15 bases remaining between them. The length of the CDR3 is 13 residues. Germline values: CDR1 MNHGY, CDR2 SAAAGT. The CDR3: CAISRDNTYEQYV. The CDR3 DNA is TGTGCCATCAGCAGGGACAACACCTACGAGCAGTACGTC.

CDR3 amino acids: CASSYVGETQYF. The DNA for the CDR3 is TGTGCCAGCAGTTACGTCGGGGAGACCCAGTACTTC. This chain links TRBV6-8 with TRBJ2-5; D is undetermined. Trimming removed 2 bases at V and 5 bases at J, with 6 bases between. The V gene's germline CDR1 is MNHGY and CDR2 SAAAGT. The CDR3 is 12 amino acids.

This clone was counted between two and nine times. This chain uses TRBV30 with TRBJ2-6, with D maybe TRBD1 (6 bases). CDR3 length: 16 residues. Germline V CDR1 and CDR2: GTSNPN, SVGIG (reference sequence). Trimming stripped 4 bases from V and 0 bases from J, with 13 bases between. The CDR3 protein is CAWTTGYNSGANVLTF. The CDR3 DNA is TGTGCCTGGACCACAGGGTACAACTCTGGGGCCAACGTCCTGACTTTC. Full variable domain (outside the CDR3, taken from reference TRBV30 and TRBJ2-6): SQTIHQWPATLVQPVGSPLSLECTVEGTSNPNLYWYRQAAGRGLQLLFYSVGIGQISSEVPQNLSASRPQDRQFILSSKKLLLSDSGFYLCAWTTGYNSGANVLTFGAGSRLTVL.

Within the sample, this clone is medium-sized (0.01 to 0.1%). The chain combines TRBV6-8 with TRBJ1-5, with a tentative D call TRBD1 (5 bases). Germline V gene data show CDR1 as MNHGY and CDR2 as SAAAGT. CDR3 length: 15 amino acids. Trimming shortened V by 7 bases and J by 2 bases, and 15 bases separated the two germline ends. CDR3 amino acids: CASKGHHARNQPQHF. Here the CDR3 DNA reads TGTGCCAGCAAAGGACATCATGCGCGCAATCAGCCCCAGCATTTT.

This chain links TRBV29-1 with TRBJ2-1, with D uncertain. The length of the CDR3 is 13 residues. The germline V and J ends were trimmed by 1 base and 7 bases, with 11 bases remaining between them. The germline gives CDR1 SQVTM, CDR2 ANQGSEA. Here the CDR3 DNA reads TGCAGCGTTGAAGTGGATCGCGGAAATGAGCAGTTCTTC. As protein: CSVEVDRGNEQFF.

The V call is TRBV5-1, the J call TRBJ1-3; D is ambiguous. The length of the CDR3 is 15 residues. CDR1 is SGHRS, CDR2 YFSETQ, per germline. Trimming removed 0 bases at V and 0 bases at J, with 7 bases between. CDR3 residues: CASSLEGDSGNTIYF. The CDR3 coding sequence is TGCGCCAGCAGCTTGGAGGGAGACTCTGGAAACACCATATATTTT.

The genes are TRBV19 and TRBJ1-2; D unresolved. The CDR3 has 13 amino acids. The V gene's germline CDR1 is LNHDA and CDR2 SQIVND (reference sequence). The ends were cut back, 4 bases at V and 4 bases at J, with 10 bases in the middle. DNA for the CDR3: TGTGCCAGTAGTAGGCGGGCCGCCTATGGCTACACCTTC. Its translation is CASSRRAAYGYTF.

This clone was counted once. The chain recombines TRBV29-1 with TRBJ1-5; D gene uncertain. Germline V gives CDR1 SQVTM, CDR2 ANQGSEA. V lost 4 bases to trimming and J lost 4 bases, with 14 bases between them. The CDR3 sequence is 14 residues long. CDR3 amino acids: CSVVIPPKNQPQHF. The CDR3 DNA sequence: TGCAGCGTTGTTATTCCCCCGAAGAATCAGCCCCAGCATTTT. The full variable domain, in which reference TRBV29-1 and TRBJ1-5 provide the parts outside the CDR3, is SAVISQKPSRDICQRGTSLTIQCQVDSQVTMMFWYRQQPGQSLTLIATANQGSEATYESGFVIDKFPISRPNLTFSTLTVSNMSPEDSSIYLCSVVIPPKNQPQHFGDGTRLSIL.

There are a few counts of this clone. CDR3 amino acids: CASSIGWLQAFF. Written as DNA, the CDR3 is TGTGCCAGTAGTATAGGGTGGCTGCAAGCTTTCTTT. This chain uses TRBV19 with TRBJ1-1; no definite D call. V was cut by 1 base and J by 9 bases, with 9 bases left in between. The germline gives CDR1 LNHDA, CDR2 SQIVND (reference sequence). CDR3 length: 12 residues.